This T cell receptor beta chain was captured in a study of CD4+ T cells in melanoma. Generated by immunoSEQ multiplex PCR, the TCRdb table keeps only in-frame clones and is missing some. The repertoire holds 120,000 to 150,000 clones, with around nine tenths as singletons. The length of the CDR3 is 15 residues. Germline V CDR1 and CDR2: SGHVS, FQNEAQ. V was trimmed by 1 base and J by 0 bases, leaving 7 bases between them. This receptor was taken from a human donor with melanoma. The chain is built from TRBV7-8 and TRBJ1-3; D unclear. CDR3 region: CASSLGVHSGNTIYF. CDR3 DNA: TGTGCCAGCAGCTTAGGAGTCCACTCTGGAAACACCATATATTTT.